This passage covers 19 T cell receptor beta chains from one sample sequenced in a study of Graves' ophthalmopathy and Graves' hyperthyroidism (dated by TCRdb to 2016 to 2019). The data were produced on an Illumina HiSeq 2000. For repertoire sequencing, TCR beta CDR3 regions were amplified from RNA transcripts. The first round was an RT-PCR using HTBI primers with the Qiagen OneStep RT-PCR kit, and this first round was followed by a second-round multiplex PCR, then size selection and purification. TCRdb cleaned the public reads at Q25 with fastp, built clones with MiXCR and kept in-frame beta chains. CDR3 protein duplicates are merged, each entry listing the most common genes and DNA. The sample profile shows roughly 170,000 distinct CDR3 sequences; around 39% of them were found once. Of the sample, over 7% falls within the top ten clones. Sequencing was done on a sample of peripheral blood. The origin of the receptors is a man aged 25 to 45 with Graves' ophthalmopathy. Donor details come from another sample of the same person, matched by shared clones.

This clonotype was recorded many times. This chain links TRBV12-3 or TRBV12-4 with TRBJ1-2; D remains unclear. The CDR3 contains 14 residues. The V gene lost 1 base and the J gene lost 2 bases, with 8 bases spanning the gap. The CDR3 sequence: CASSLGSSNYGYTF. CDR3 coding DNA: TGTGCCAGCAGTTTAGGGAGCAGCAACTATGGCTACACCTTC.

The chain links TRBV7-8 to TRBJ2-2; 10 bases are shared with TRBD2. The V gene's germline CDR1 is SGHVS and CDR2 FQNEAQ. The CDR3 is made up of 18 amino acids. V shed 1 base, J shed 3 bases, and the junction held 8 bases outside the gene matches. CDR3 DNA sequence: TGTGCCAGCAGCTTAGGCCTAGCGGGAGATCCTTACACCGGGGAGCTGTTTTTT. Translated: CASSLGLAGDPYTGELFF.

The genes are TRBV7-2 and TRBJ2-5; possibly TRBD2 for D (6 bases). Trimming took off 5 bases at V and 5 bases at J, with 21 bases between the two ends. This CDR3 is 16 amino acids long. The germline CDR1 and CDR2 sequences are SGHTA and FQGNSA. CDR3: CASSPPGLPAEETQYF. In nucleotides, the CDR3 is TGTGCCAGCAGCCCCCCGGGACTGCCAGCGGAGGAGACCCAGTACTTC.

This clonotype was seen repeatedly, ten times or more. V and J are TRBV5-4 and TRBJ1-2; D remains unclear. The V gene's germline CDR1 is SGHNT and CDR2 YYREEE (reference sequence). Trimming cost V 0 bases and J 4 bases, with 10 bases left between them. The CDR3 is made up of 14 amino acids. CDR3 sequence (DNA): TGTGCCAGCAGCTTGGTGGGCCAGATCTATGGCTACACCTTC. It translates to CASSLVGQIYGYTF. Full variable domain (missing parts from reference TRBV5-4 and TRBJ1-2): ETGVTQSPTHLIKTRGQQVTLRCSSQSGHNTVSWYQQALGQGPQFIFQYYREEENGRGNFPPRFSGLQFPNYSSELNVNALELDDSALYLCASSLVGQIYGYTFGSGTRLTVV.

J is TRBJ1-5 and V is TRBV4-2, with D possibly TRBD1 on 6 matching bases. The germline V and J ends were trimmed by 8 bases and 1 base, with 12 bases remaining between them. CDR1 and CDR2 (germline): LGHNA, YNFKEQ. This CDR3 spans 14 amino acids. The CDR3 loop is CASGTTGSNQPQHF. The CDR3 nucleotides are TGTGCCAGCGGGACTACAGGGAGCAATCAGCCCCAGCATTTT.

The V call is TRBV6-2 or TRBV6-3, the J call TRBJ2-5; the D gene is possibly TRBD1 (8 bases). Germline lookup yields CDR1 MNHEY and CDR2 SVGEGT. The CDR3 runs to 15 residues. V was trimmed by 6 bases and J by 4 bases, leaving 18 bases between them. DNA of the CDR3: TGTGCCAGCAGCAAGGACAGGGCGGGGGCAGAGACCCAGTACTTC. Its translation is CASSKDRAGAETQYF.

This clonotype was seen ten or more times. J is TRBJ1-2 and V is TRBV28; possibly TRBD1 for D (5 bases). CDR1 is MDHEN and CDR2 is SYDVKM in the germline V gene. The length of the CDR3 is 13 residues. The V end was cut by 6 bases, the J end by 6 bases, with 14 bases between. As DNA, the CDR3 is TGTGCCAGCAGACCGGACGGGACCCATGGCTACACCTTC. It specifies CASRPDGTHGYTF.

The J gene is TRBJ2-5, the V gene TRBV6-1; D is tentatively TRBD1 or TRBD2 (5 bases each). CDR3 size: 13 residues. The germline gives CDR1 MNHNS, CDR2 SASEGT. Trimming removed 9 bases from V and 5 bases from J, with 16 bases in between. CDR3 sequence reads: CASNPGKRETQYF. As DNA, the CDR3 is TGTGCCAGTAACCCAGGGAAGCGGGAGACCCAGTACTTC.

The chain recombines TRBV30 with TRBJ1-1, with 9 nucleotides matching TRBD1. This CDR3 comprises 13 residues. Germline CDR1 reads GTSNPN; CDR2 reads SVGIG (reference sequence). The V gene end was trimmed by 3 bases and the J gene end by 10 bases; junction bases not matched to a gene: 9. This CDR3 is CAWSIGQGQGAFF. CDR3 in DNA: TGTGCCTGGAGCATCGGACAGGGGCAGGGAGCTTTCTTT.

J is TRBJ1-1 and V is TRBV28, with 10 bases that match TRBD1. The CDR3 extends over 16 amino acids. Germline CDR1 and CDR2: MDHEN and SYDVKM. V gave up 7 bases and J gave up 4 bases; unmatched junction bases: 12. The CDR3: CASTPWDRGTATEAFF. The CDR3, as DNA: TGTGCCAGCACTCCCTGGGACAGGGGAACGGCCACTGAAGCTTTCTTT.

In its sample, this clonotype was seen many times. A read error may produce the germline difference seen at one junction end. The rearrangement joins TRBV6-1 to TRBJ1-2; 7 nucleotides match TRBD1. This CDR3 contains 12 residues. In germline, CDR1 is MNHNS, CDR2 SASEGT. The CDR3 protein is CASSLTGFGHTF. CDR3 nucleotide sequence: TGTGCCAGCAGTCTGACAGGGTTTGGCCACACCTTC.

This clonotype has at least ten counts. The rearrangement links TRBV5-1 to TRBJ2-2; TRBD1 aligns across 10 bases. Germline V gives CDR1 SGHRS, CDR2 YFSETQ. V was clipped by 4 bases and J by 6 bases; unmatched bases: 6. The CDR3 loop spans 15 amino acids. The CDR3 coding sequence is TGCGCCAGCAGCCCAGGGACAGGGGATCCCGGGGAGCTGTTTTTT. Translation gives CASSPGTGDPGELFF.

This clonotype has a count of ten or more. The gene calls are TRBV6-1 and TRBJ1-5; possibly TRBD1 for D (5 bases). Germline CDR1 MNHNS, CDR2 SASEGT. The CDR3 is 13 residues long. V was cut by 7 bases and J by 5 bases, with 12 bases left in between. The CDR3 here is CASTLTVYQPQHF. Here the CDR3 DNA reads TGTGCCAGCACCCTGACAGTATATCAGCCCCAGCATTTT.

The genes are TRBV11-2 and TRBJ2-3, with TRBD2 matching 8 bases. V shed 7 bases, J shed 0 bases, and the junction held 12 bases outside the gene matches. Germline values: CDR1 SGHAT, CDR2 FQNNGV. This CDR3 comprises 17 residues. The CDR3 region has the DNA TGTGCCAGCAAAGTTAGCGGGGTTCGAGGTAGCACAGATACGCAGTATTTT. Translating gives CASKVSGVRGSTDTQYF.

This clonotype came up many times. The gene calls are TRBV28 and TRBJ2-7; D might be TRBD2 (6 bases). Germline CDR1 is MDHEN and CDR2 is SYDVKM. The CDR3 sequence is 18 residues long. Trimming shortened V by 3 bases and J by 4 bases, and 25 bases separated the two germline ends. The CDR3 reads CASSFPTSFSGVGYEQYF. In nucleotides, the CDR3 is TGTGCCAGCAGTTTTCCCACTAGCTTCTCGGGGGTGGGTTACGAGCAGTACTTC.

This clonotype was recorded only once. V and J are TRBV10-3 and TRBJ1-1; D possibly corresponds to TRBD1 (5 bases). The CDR3 runs to 13 residues. Germline-derived CDR1 and CDR2 are ENHRY and SYGVKD. V was shortened by 8 bases and J by 0 bases, with 10 bases between the two germline ends. The chain's CDR3 is CAIGHSMNTEAFF. CDR3 nucleotide sequence: TGTGCCATCGGACACAGCATGAACACTGAAGCTTTCTTT.

The rearrangement joins TRBV20-1 to TRBJ1-2; D uncertain. Germline CDR1 DFQATT, CDR2 SNEGSKA (reference sequence). CDR3 size: 11 residues. V lost 1 base and J 8 bases, leaving 8 bases between the germline ends. The CDR3 loop is CSARVIGGYTF. In DNA form, the CDR3 reads TGCAGTGCTAGAGTGATCGGGGGCTACACCTTC.

The V and J genes are TRBV6-2 or TRBV6-3 and TRBJ2-5; D might be TRBD1 or TRBD2, each matching 5 bases. From germline, CDR1 is MNHEY and CDR2 SVGEGT. V lost 2 bases, J lost 4 bases, and 14 bases lay in between. The CDR3 runs to 15 residues. The CDR3 DNA reads as TGTGCCAGCAGTTACGGGACCACAAAGACAGAGACCCAGTACTTC. Its translation: CASSYGTTKTETQYF.

This clonotype was seen many times. The V call is TRBV20-1, the J call TRBJ2-4; D may be TRBD1 or TRBD2 (6 bases each). Trimming took 6 bases from V and 0 from J, leaving 15 bases between them. This CDR3 is 15 amino acids long. Germline V gene data show CDR1 as DFQATT and CDR2 as SNEGSKA (reference sequence). The CDR3 reads CSAGEQGGAKNIQYF. For the CDR3, the DNA is TGCAGTGCAGGAGAACAGGGAGGAGCCAAAAACATTCAGTACTTC.